These T cell receptor beta chains were read from a single sample in a study of T cells in Graves' hyperthyroidism and ophthalmopathy. In TCRdb, the multiplex PCR reads were re-called with MiXCR into one record per CDR3 protein. Here the sample spans 400,000 or so distinct CDR3 sequences, more than 12% being singletons. Sequencing was carried out using blood. Receptors originate from a woman aged 30 to 39 with Graves' ophthalmopathy. CDR3s include the opening cysteine and the closing phenylalanine or tryptophan. The D gene is left open where the match is weak. Rows give clone size only sometimes, using once, few, many, or a class for an expanded clone.

size: many
J: TRBJ2-6
length: 17
V: TRBV12-3/TRBV12-4
D: TRBD2
CDR3: CASSKTSLHSGANVLTF
DNA: TGTGCCAGCAGTAAGACTAGCCTTCACTCTGGGGCCAACGTCCTGACTTTC

size: few
J: TRBJ2-5
length: 14
V: TRBV25-1
D: NA
CDR3: CASSRKGGLETQYF
DNA: TGTGCCAGCAGTCGCAAGGGGGGACTGGAGACCCAGTACTTC

size: many
J: TRBJ2-1
length: 16
V: TRBV4-1
D: TRBD1
CDR3: CASSPSTGIGWSEQFF
DNA: TGCGCCAGCAGCCCTTCGACAGGGATCGGGTGGAGTGAGCAGTTCTTC

size: many
J: TRBJ1-2
length: 12
V: TRBV3-1
D: NA
CDR3: CASSQGPNGYTF
DNA: TGTGCCAGCAGCCAAGGGCCCAATGGCTACACCTTC

size: many
J: TRBJ1-1
length: 16
V: TRBV30
D: NA
CDR3: CAWSRQLGYMNTEAFF
DNA: TGTGCCTGGAGCCGACAGCTAGGCTACATGAACACTGAAGCTTTCTTT

size: few
J: TRBJ2-7
length: 13
V: TRBV6-4
D: NA
CDR3: CASTPDGSYEQYF
DNA: TGTGCCAGCACCCCGGACGGTTCCTACGAGCAGTACTTC

size: many
J: TRBJ2-1
length: 21
V: TRBV7-2
D: TRBD2
CDR3: CASSYGGSGLAGGPPPNEQFF
DNA: TGTGCCAGCAGCTATGGGGGCTCAGGACTAGCGGGGGGCCCTCCCCCCAATGAGCAGTTCTTC

size: many
J: TRBJ1-3
length: 14
V: TRBV7-2
D: NA
CDR3: CASSLAVGGNTIYF
DNA: TGTGCCAGCAGCTTAGCGGTAGGGGGAAACACCATATATTTT

size: few
J: TRBJ2-1
length: 14
V: TRBV20-1
D: NA
CDR3: CSARAGSSYNEQLF
DNA: TGCAGTGCTAGAGCGGGAAGCTCCTACAATGAGCAGCTCTTC

size: many
J: TRBJ1-5
length: 19
V: TRBV20-1
D: TRBD1
CDR3: CSARGLMGRGDYSNQPQHF
DNA: TGCAGTGCTAGAGGGCTGATGGGCAGGGGGGATTATAGCAATCAGCCCCAGCATTTT

size: many
J: TRBJ2-1
length: 13
V: TRBV12-3/TRBV12-4
D: TRBD2
CDR3: CASTGGGYNEQFF
DNA: TGTGCCAGCACCGGCGGGGGATACAATGAGCAGTTCTTC

size: NA
J: TRBJ2-5
length: 13
V: TRBV5-1
D: NA
CDR3: CASSLYLQETQYF
DNA: TGCGCCAGCAGCTTGTACCTCCAAGAGACCCAGTACTTC

size: many
J: TRBJ1-1
length: 12
V: TRBV15
D: NA
CDR3: CATSRFGTEAFF
DNA: TGTGCCACCAGCAGATTTGGTACTGAAGCTTTCTTT

size: many
J: TRBJ2-7
length: 14
V: TRBV15
D: TRBD1
CDR3: CATSDGTGLYEQYF
DNA: TGTGCCACCAGCGACGGGACAGGGTTGTACGAGCAGTACTTC

size: NA
J: TRBJ1-3
length: 10
V: TRBV12-3/TRBV12-4
D: NA
CDR3: CASSLVVQDF
DNA: TGTGCCAGCAGTTTAGTAGTCCAGGATTTT

size: NA
J: TRBJ2-5
length: 14
V: TRBV29-1
D: TRBD1
CDR3: CSAVDRALQETQYF
DNA: TGCAGCGCTGTGGACAGGGCACTCCAAGAGACCCAGTACTTC

size: many
J: TRBJ1-2
length: 13
V: TRBV3-1
D: NA
CDR3: CASSQSLDYGYTF
DNA: TGTGCCAGCAGCCAAAGCTTGGACTATGGCTACACCTTC

size: many
J: TRBJ2-5
length: 16
V: TRBV11-2
D: TRBD1
CDR3: CASSLDDRDGTKTQYF
DNA: TGTGCCAGCAGCTTAGATGACAGGGATGGTACAAAGACCCAGTACTTC

size: NA
J: TRBJ2-1
length: 12
V: TRBV24-1
D: NA
CDR3: CATSDLKYEQFF
DNA: TGTGCCACCAGTGATTTGAAGTATGAGCAGTTCTTC

size: NA
J: TRBJ2-3
length: 13
V: TRBV29-1
D: NA
CDR3: CSADRGRVDTQYF
DNA: TGCAGCGCTGACCGGGGGCGGGTAGATACGCAGTATTTT

size: NA
J: TRBJ2-7
length: 15
V: TRBV6-1
D: TRBD2
CDR3: CASSGGLAGAYEQYF
DNA: TGTGCCAGCAGTGGGGGGCTAGCGGGGGCCTACGAGCAGTACTTC

size: many
J: TRBJ2-7
length: 15
V: TRBV4-1
D: TRBD2
CDR3: CASSQTSGSFYEQYF
DNA: TGCGCCAGCAGCCAAACTAGCGGGAGCTTCTACGAGCAGTACTTC

size: many
J: TRBJ2-5
length: 16
V: TRBV11-1
D: NA
CDR3: CASSAPRDNSGETQYF
DNA: TGTGCCAGCAGCGCGCCCCGGGACAACAGTGGAGAGACCCAGTACTTC

size: many
J: TRBJ1-1
length: 15
V: TRBV5-6
D: TRBD1
CDR3: CASSGEVDRGTEAFF
DNA: TGTGCCAGCAGCGGGGAAGTGGACAGGGGCACTGAAGCTTTCTTT

size: few
J: TRBJ2-3
length: 13
V: TRBV15
D: TRBD2
CDR3: CATSPWGGDTQYF
DNA: TGTGCCACCAGCCCTTGGGGGGGGGATACGCAGTATTTT